The sequence of this T cell receptor (beta chain) was determined in a study of blood T cells in healthy people across ages (dated by TCRdb to between 2015 and 2016). Describing the broader study: In model experiments, template switching captured about one uniquely barcoded TCR beta cDNA molecule for every two T cells. The study measured age-related changes in TCR beta repertoire diversity using deep sequencing normalized with unique cDNA molecular identifiers. Donors of different ages were randomly distributed across sequencing lanes to avoid experimental bias. Two additional independent replicas of 1 million unique cDNA reads from the same blood draw were analyzed for two donors (one aged 18 to 30 and one aged 80 or older). The donors were divided into four age groups: young (average around 16 years), middle-aged (around 37), aged (roughly 60) and long-lived (approximately 74).

Paper-wide results and their limitations: Compared with the aged group, more naive CD4+ T cells, fewer expanded clones and increased TCR diversity were shown by the long-lived group, suggesting age selection. As age increased, observed TCR beta diversity per million T cells dropped in a roughly linear way, and a significant reduction was already evident by age roughly 40. Because the CMV infection status of the donors was unknown, age-related changes in expanded clonotypes may potentially have been confounded. Conclusive comparison of naive and antigen-experienced compartments was prevented by the profiling of bulk unsorted PBMCs. Total diversity estimates from one million sequenced T cells were considered lower bounds and underestimates. Observed TCR beta diversity correlated strongly with the percentage of naive T cells measured by flow cytometry.

This clonotype was counted many times. Its target antigen remains unknown. There are no base qualities to consult, and no much larger clone falls within one base. Per the germline V gene, SGHTA is the CDR1 and FQGNSA is the CDR2. The cysteine opens and the phenylalanine closes a CDR3 of 18 amino acids. The retained sequence is limited to the CDR3, 54 bases, with the frame set at the first base. The germline ends are 18 bases apart after V is trimmed by 2 bases and J by 0 bases. Receptor libraries were prepared by 5' RACE. Sequencing instrument: Illumina HiSeq 2500. A second roughly 6 to 12 cycle PCR used a sample-barcoded 5' primer and a J-beta primer mix. Each TCR beta cDNA molecule received a unique molecular identifier from a template-switch 5' adaptor carrying 12 random nucleotides. Each sample yielded at least 3 million CDR3-containing paired-end reads. First-strand cDNA synthesis was performed from all RNA using the Mint cDNA synthesis kit, with priming by a TRBC-specific oligonucleotide. After uracil-DNA glycosylase treatment, a first 18-cycle PCR used universal primers M1SS and BC2_uni_R on all cDNA. The original pipeline was this. Normalization of each sample was performed by random selection of 1 million high-quality reads, each carrying a distinct molecular identifier. Reads with shared molecular identifiers were discarded instead of being binned into consensus sequences. CDR3 identification, clonotype clustering and error correction used MiTCR with a Q25 quality threshold and the strictest error-elimination algorithm. A nonparametric unseen species model with Euler transformation was used to estimate a lower bound on total TCR beta diversity. Using fastp trimming at Q25 and MiXCR clonotype assembly, TCRdb reanalyzed the public sequencing data and kept in-frame beta chains. Each record represents a unique CDR3 protein, reported with the most common genes and DNA among its rows. What appears here as the V and J calls and clone size reflects TCRdb's work, not the paper's. Within this sample are about 720,000 distinct CDR3 sequences, with roughly 20% of them counted one time only. Roughly 22% of the sample is held by the ten biggest clonotypes.

Systemically healthy Caucasian individuals from Russia, 35 to 40 in total and aged roughly 6 to 90 years, were included as donors. Each donor gave around 9.9 milliliters of peripheral blood, collected into EDTA-treated Vacutainer tubes. Ficoll-Paque density-gradient centrifugation was used to isolate PBMCs, with at least 6.5 million per sample. Trizol reagent was used to extract total RNA from the PBMCs, yielding at least 6 micrograms per sample. The percentages of naive CD45RAhigh/CD27high T cells were determined by flow cytometry on a PBMC aliquot from every donor. This receptor chain uses TRBV7-2 and TRBJ2-3; no confident D gene assignment can be made. This sequence was found in a man aged 65 to 85 in good health. The sample taken for sequencing was blood. The CDR3 protein is CASSLFGRVGSSTDTQYF. The nucleotide sequence is given as TGTGCCAGCAGCTTATTCGGTCGGGTTGGATCTAGCACAGATACGCAGTATTTT.